The next 21 T cell receptor beta chains were all read from a single sample in a study of control samples from healthy donors and cancer patients. The repertoire was sequenced with immunoSEQ multiplex PCR; TCRdb's copy has only in-frame clones and lacks some. The sample holds approximately 130,000 clones, approximately 90% seen once. Sequencing used blood. Every receptor here comes from a man aged 30-40 years in good health.

This sequence joins TRBV4-2 and TRBJ2-3; 7 bases are shared with TRBD2. With 5 bases clipped from V and 2 bases from J, the junction kept 10 bases outside the gene matches. Germline CDR1 reads LGHNA; CDR2 reads YNFKEQ. The CDR3 length is 16 residues. CDR3 region: CASSLGGQAPTDTQYF. As DNA, the CDR3 is TGTGCCAGCAGCTTGGGAGGGCAGGCGCCCACAGATACGCAGTATTTT.

Here the CDR3 DNA reads TGTGCCAGCTCACCCAGTGTTACCTACGAGCAGTACTTC. Encoded protein: CASSPSVTYEQYF. The chain has TRBV18 and TRBJ2-7, with no clear D. V was cut by 3 bases and J by 2 bases, with 8 bases left in between. The germline V gene has CDR1 KGHSH and CDR2 LQKENI. This CDR3 is built from 13 residues.

In its sample, this clone was seen once. The genes are TRBV5-1 and TRBJ1-1, with 10 bases aligning to TRBD1. The V gene's germline CDR1 is SGHRS and CDR2 YFSETQ. Losses at the gene ends were 4 bases for V and 2 bases for J; bases not matched to a gene: 8. This CDR3 is 16 amino acids long. The CDR3 nucleotides read TGCGCCAGCAGCCAACTGGGACAGGGGAGTAACACTGAAGCTTTCTTT. It specifies CASSQLGQGSNTEAFF.

This clone was seen a handful of times. The same CDR3 also results from other DNA sequences found in this sample. The chain combines TRBV19 with TRBJ2-5; the D gene is possibly TRBD1 (5 bases). This CDR3 contains 12 residues. V lost 2 bases, J lost 4 bases, and 5 bases lay in between. Germline loops: CDR1 LNHDA, CDR2 SQIVND (reference sequence). The CDR3 DNA follows: TGTGCCAGTAGTATACAGGGAGAGACCCAGTACTTC. Amino acids: CASSIQGETQYF.

The V gene is TRBV10-2, the J gene TRBJ2-7; the D is unclear. This CDR3 region has 14 residues. Per the germline V gene, CDR1 is WSHSY and CDR2 is SAAADI. With 3 bases removed from V and 3 bases from J, the gap between germline ends came to 12 bases. The CDR3 loop reads CASSDGPTIYEQYV. The CDR3 bases are TGCGCCAGCAGTGATGGTCCTACAATCTACGAGCAGTACGTC.

The genes are TRBV2 and TRBJ2-2; perhaps TRBD1 as D (6 bases). CDR1 is SNHLY and CDR2 is FYNNEI in the germline V gene. V was shortened by 5 bases and J by 0 bases, with 13 bases between the two germline ends. The CDR3 runs 16 residues. This chain's CDR3 is CASSINGDTNTGELFF. The CDR3 coding sequence is TGTGCCAGCAGTATAAACGGGGACACGAACACCGGGGAGCTGTTTTTT. The full variable domain, in which reference TRBV2 and TRBJ2-2 provide the parts outside the CDR3, is EPEVTQTPSHQVTQMGQEVILRCVPISNHLYFYWYRQILGQKVEFLVSFYNNEISEKSEIFDDQFSVERPDGSNFTLKIRSTKLEDSAMYFCASSINGDTNTGELFFGEGSRLTVL.

The chain employs TRBV10-1 and TRBJ2-3; D remains unclear. CDR3 length equals 15 residues. V was pared by 5 bases and J by 1 base, with 13 bases between. From germline, CDR1 is WNHNN and CDR2 SYGVQD (reference sequence). The CDR3 loop reads CASSKTGSGTDTQYF. The CDR3 coding sequence is TGCGCCAGCAGTAAAACTGGTTCGGGCACAGATACGCAGTATTTT.

The J gene is TRBJ1-5, the V gene TRBV28, with D perhaps matching TRBD1 (6 bases). CDR1 and CDR2 (germline): MDHEN, SYDVKM. Trimming cost V 4 bases and J 3 bases, with 10 bases left between them. This CDR3 spans 14 amino acids. The CDR3 DNA reads TGTGCCAGCAGTTCGTACAGGGTCAATCAGCCCCAGCATTTT. As protein: CASSSYRVNQPQHF.

In DNA, the CDR3 is TGTGCCAGCAGCTTAGTAGCAGGGAGGGCTTTCTTT. Its translation is CASSLVAGRAFF. This chain connects TRBV11-3 to TRBJ1-1; maybe TRBD1 (5 bases). CDR3 size: 12 residues. CDR1 SGHNT and CDR2 YENEEA come from the germline V gene. V dropped 1 base and J dropped 11 bases, with 11 bases sitting between them.

The chain uses TRBV6-1 and TRBJ2-1; D is uncertain. CDR3 length: 14 amino acids. Germline V CDR1 and CDR2: MNHNS, SASEGT. V lost 2 bases and J lost 6, with 11 bases in between. The CDR3 here is CASSERSFGNEQFF. CDR3 DNA: TGTGCCAGCAGTGAAAGGTCTTTCGGCAATGAGCAGTTCTTC.

The gene calls are TRBV7-9 and TRBJ1-2, with unresolved D. The CDR3 loop spans 14 amino acids. V was trimmed by 5 bases and J by 0 bases, leaving 10 bases between them. Germline V gene data show CDR1 as SEHNR and CDR2 as FQNEAQ (reference sequence). The CDR3 reads CASSPRDSNYGYTF. In nucleotides, the CDR3 is TGTGCCAGCAGCCCCCGGGATTCTAACTATGGCTACACCTTC.

This rearrangement joins TRBV28 to TRBJ1-5; D might be TRBD1 (6 bases). Germline loops: CDR1 MDHEN, CDR2 SYDVKM. Trimming shortened V by 4 bases and J by 0 bases, and 19 bases separated the two germline ends. The CDR3 has 18 residues. The CDR3 region is CASSSRSQGHVSNQPQHF. The CDR3 DNA sequence: TGTGCCAGCAGTTCCAGATCACAGGGTCACGTTAGCAATCAGCCCCAGCATTTT.

The rearrangement joins TRBV3-1 (or the pseudogene TRBV3-2) to TRBJ2-2; 9 nucleotides agree with TRBD1. The V gene end was trimmed by 4 bases and the J gene end by 7 bases; junction bases not matched to a gene: 13. CDR3 length: 17 amino acids. CDR1 is LGHDT, CDR2 YNNKEL, per germline (reference sequence). The CDR3 is CASSRPATGGVGGELFF. CDR3 coding DNA: TGTGCCAGCAGCCGCCCGGCGACAGGGGGTGTCGGCGGGGAGCTGTTTTTT.

The chain uses TRBV7-9 and TRBJ2-5; 15 bases align to TRBD2. V was clipped by 6 bases and J by 5 bases; unmatched bases: 10. The CDR3 has 17 amino acids. CDR1 is SEHNR, CDR2 FQNEAQ, per germline (reference sequence). CDR3 DNA: TGTGCCAGCAGTCAAGCCGGGACTAGCGGGGGGATCGAGACCCAGTACTTC. Its protein product is CASSQAGTSGGIETQYF.

The chain has TRBV3-1 (or the pseudogene TRBV3-2) and TRBJ1-6; 8 bases line up with TRBD1. This CDR3 region has 15 residues. Per germline, CDR1 LGHDT and CDR2 YNNKEL (reference sequence). V lost 4 bases to trimming and J lost 7 bases; unmatched junction nucleotides: 6. CDR3 protein: CASSPLTGENSPLHF. The CDR3 DNA sequence: TGTGCCAGCAGCCCGCTGACAGGGGAGAATTCACCCCTCCACTTT.

The CDR3 coding sequence is TGTGCCAGCAGTTATGAGACACCTTCTGGTGAAGGCTACACCTTC. Its translation: CASSYETPSGEGYTF. The chain links TRBV6-6 to TRBJ1-2; D uncertain. The length of the CDR3 is 15 residues. V was clipped by 3 bases and J by 8 bases, with 19 bases between them. CDR1 and CDR2 (germline): MNHNY, SVGAGI (reference sequence).

The rearrangement uses TRBV9 and TRBJ1-6, with 7 bases fitting TRBD1. The CDR3 runs to 15 residues. The junction had 7 bases not matched to a gene; V was cut back by 0 bases and J by 10 bases. Germline values: CDR1 SGDLS, CDR2 YYNGEE. CDR3 protein: CASSVDPTGLSPLHF. CDR3 in DNA: TGTGCCAGCAGCGTAGACCCGACAGGGCTATCACCCCTCCACTTT.

This clone was found once. The CDR3 bases are TGTGCCAGTAGAAAAGACAGGGCTGGGGCCAACGTCCTGACTTTC. This codes for CASRKDRAGANVLTF. The J gene is TRBJ2-6, the V gene TRBV19, with 7 bases fitting TRBD1. V was clipped by 6 bases and J by 2 bases; unmatched bases: 4. The CDR3 totals 15 residues. Germline V CDR1 and CDR2: LNHDA, SQIVND (reference sequence).

This sequence joins TRBV24-1 and TRBJ2-2; 9 bases are shared with TRBD2. CDR1 and CDR2 (germline): KGHDR, SFDVKD. V lost 1 base, J lost 5 bases, and 4 bases stayed unmatched. The CDR3 spans 16 residues. The CDR3 DNA reads TGTGCCACCAGTGATTTCCCAGCGGGGGGAACCGGGGAGCTGTTTTTT. Amino acids: CATSDFPAGGTGELFF.

This clone appeared once. This chain joins TRBV2 and TRBJ2-5; maybe TRBD2 (6 bases). V was clipped by 6 bases and J by 2 bases, with 10 bases between them. Germline CDR1 and CDR2: SNHLY and FYNNEI. The CDR3 totals 13 residues. DNA for the CDR3: TGTGCCAGCAGGCGGGACTTTCAAGAGACCCAGTACTTC. Residues: CASRRDFQETQYF.

The chain employs TRBV24-1 and TRBJ2-5, with TRBD2 matching over 10 bases. With 4 bases clipped from V and 1 base from J, the junction kept 5 bases outside the gene matches. Germline V gene data show CDR1 as KGHDR and CDR2 as SFDVKD. The CDR3 runs 16 residues. The DNA for the CDR3 is TGTGCCACCAGTGACCCCACTAGCGGGGCCCAAGAGACCCAGTACTTC. Translating it yields CATSDPTSGAQETQYF.